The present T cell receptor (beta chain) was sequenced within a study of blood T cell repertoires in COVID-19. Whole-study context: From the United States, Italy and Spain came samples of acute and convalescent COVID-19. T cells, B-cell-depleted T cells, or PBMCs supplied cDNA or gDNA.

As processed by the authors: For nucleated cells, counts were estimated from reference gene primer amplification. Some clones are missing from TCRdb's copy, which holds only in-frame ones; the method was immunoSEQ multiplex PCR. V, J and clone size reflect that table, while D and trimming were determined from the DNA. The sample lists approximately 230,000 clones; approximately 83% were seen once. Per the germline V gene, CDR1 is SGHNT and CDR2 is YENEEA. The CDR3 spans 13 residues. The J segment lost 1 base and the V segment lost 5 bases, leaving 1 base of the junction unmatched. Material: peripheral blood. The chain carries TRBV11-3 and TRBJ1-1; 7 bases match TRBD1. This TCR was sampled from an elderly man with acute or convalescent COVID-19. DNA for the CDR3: TGTGCCAGCAGCGCAGGGGGGAACACTGAAGCTTTCTTT. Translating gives CASSAGGNTEAFF. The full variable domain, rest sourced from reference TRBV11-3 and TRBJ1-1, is EAGVVQSPRYKIIEKKQPVAFWCNPISGHNTLYWYLQNLGQGPELLIRYENEEAVDDSQLPKDRFSAERLKGVDSTLKIQPAELGDSAVYLCASSAGGNTEAFFGQGTRLTVV.